This TCR beta chain appears in the sequencing data of a study of T cell responses to AZD1222 COVID-19 vaccine. This clone was detected only once. Repertoires were generated with immunoSEQ multiplex PCR, while TCRdb's copy carries only in-frame clones and drops some. Of more than 70,000 clones in the sample, more than 85% were seen once. This specimen was peripheral blood, taken 28 days after the second AZD1222 dose. The clonotype was recovered from an adult who received the AZD1222 COVID-19 vaccine.

The CDR3: CASSFPRQGGNYGYTF. The CDR3 region has the DNA TGTGCCAGCAGCTTTCCCCGACAGGGGGGAAACTATGGCTACACCTTC. This chain links TRBV7-9 with TRBJ1-2; 9 bases align to TRBD1. V gave up 3 bases and J gave up 2 bases; unmatched junction bases: 7. Germline CDR1 reads SEHNR; CDR2 reads FQNEAQ (reference sequence). This CDR3 spans 16 amino acids.